These 21 T cell receptor beta chains were sequenced from one sample in a study of PD-1 and CTLA-4 blockade in melanoma. TCRdb's table, derived via immunoSEQ multiplex PCR, lists solely in-frame clones and lacks some. The repertoire holds about 32,000 clones, roughly 90% seen once, with roughly 6.8% in the top ten. Sample: CD8+ T cells from peripheral blood, taken from a patient given anti-PD-1 treatment. These receptors originate from a human donor with melanoma.

The chain employs TRBV11-1 and TRBJ2-1; possible D gene TRBD1, 6 bases. The V gene's germline CDR1 is SGHAT and CDR2 FQDESV (reference sequence). The germline V and J ends were trimmed by 5 bases and 4 bases, with 18 bases remaining between them. The CDR3 totals 16 residues. The CDR3 DNA reads as TGTGCCAGCAGCCGAGTTTGGGGGCTGTTTTACAATGAGCAGTTCTTC. It codes for CASSRVWGLFYNEQFF.

V usage is TRBV7-9 and J usage is TRBJ1-1, with 10 positions matching TRBD1. V gave up 6 bases and J gave up 3 bases; unmatched junction bases: 10. The CDR3 is 16 residues long. Germline loops: CDR1 SEHNR, CDR2 FQNEAQ (reference sequence). The CDR3 coding sequence is TGTGCCAGCAGACCCGACAGGGGGCTTGGGGACACTGAAGCTTTCTTT. Its translation: CASRPDRGLGDTEAFF.

The chain's CDR3 is CASSQASGELFF. CDR3 nucleotides: TGCGCCAGCAGCCAAGCAAGCGGGGAGCTGTTTTTT. V gene TRBV4-1 combines with J gene TRBJ2-2; D remains ambiguous. The CDR3 spans 12 residues. The V gene's germline CDR1 is MGHRA and CDR2 YSYEKL. Trimming shortened V by 1 base and J by 7 bases, and 4 bases separated the two germline ends.

The chain links TRBV7-2 to TRBJ2-7; D is uncertain. This CDR3 comprises 15 residues. Trimming removed 2 bases from V and 2 bases from J, with 13 bases in between. In germline, CDR1 is SGHTA, CDR2 FQGNSA. The chain's CDR3 is CASSLIGLKPYEQYF. For the CDR3, the DNA is TGTGCCAGCAGCTTAATCGGGCTGAAACCCTACGAGCAGTACTTC.

This clone counts as medium-sized (0.01 to 0.1%). This chain links TRBV4-1 with TRBJ2-1, with TRBD2 identical over 8 bases. With 3 bases clipped from V and 3 bases from J, the junction kept 7 bases outside the gene matches. CDR1 and CDR2 from the germline V gene are MGHRA and YSYEKL. The CDR3 length is 16 residues. The CDR3 nucleotides read TGCGCCAGCAGCCAGAGCGCGGGGGGACTCTACAATGAGCAGTTCTTC. Translation: CASSQSAGGLYNEQFF.

Only a few counts were recorded for this clone. The chain employs TRBV6-5 and TRBJ1-5; D might be TRBD1 (5 bases). This CDR3 is 14 amino acids long. CDR1 and CDR2 from the germline V gene are MNHEY and SVGAGI. V gave up 0 bases and J gave up 5 bases, with 8 bases separating them. The CDR3 bases are TGTGCCAGCAGTTACTCACAGGCAGATCAGCCCCAGCATTTT. Amino acid sequence: CASSYSQADQPQHF.

The rearrangement uses TRBV6-5 and TRBJ1-5; D possibly corresponds to TRBD1 (6 bases). This CDR3 is built from 15 residues. Trimming took off 5 bases at V and 8 bases at J, with 19 bases between the two ends. The germline V gene has CDR1 MNHEY and CDR2 SVGAGI. Written as DNA, the CDR3 is TGTGCCAGCAGTCTAAAAACAGGGCCCCTGGAGCCCCAGCATTTT. Amino acid sequence: CASSLKTGPLEPQHF.

This rearrangement joins TRBV28 to TRBJ2-5, with D hard to call. Germline loops: CDR1 MDHEN, CDR2 SYDVKM. V dropped 10 bases and J dropped 1 base, with 13 bases sitting between them. The CDR3 contains 13 residues. The DNA for the CDR3 is TGTGCCACTCAGGCGGTCTTCCAAGAGACCCAGTACTTC. It encodes CATQAVFQETQYF.

Note on this clone: An end of the junction differs from the germline gene, which may be a read error. This sequence joins TRBV10-1 and TRBJ1-6; possible D gene TRBD1, 5 bases. This CDR3 spans 18 amino acids. Germline V gene sequence: CDR1 WNHNN, CDR2 SYGVQD (reference sequence). CDR3 DNA sequence: TGCGCCAGCACTGAGAGGGGAGGTAGGGCCCTTTTTAATTCACCCCTCCACTTT. Protein: CASTERGGRALFNSPLHF.

This chain joins TRBV7-9 and TRBJ1-4, with 9 bases lining up with TRBD1. J was trimmed by 7 bases and V by 3 bases; bases with no gene match: 6. The germline V gene encodes CDR1 SEHNR and CDR2 FQNEAQ (reference sequence). The CDR3 loop spans 15 amino acids. CDR3 nucleotide sequence: TGTGCCAGCAGCTTTGTGGGACAGGGTGTTGAAAAACTGTTTTTT. Protein product: CASSFVGQGVEKLFF.

This clone was observed a few times. J is TRBJ1-5 and V is TRBV2; 12 bases are a match to TRBD1. CDR1 and CDR2 from the germline V gene are SNHLY and FYNNEI. This CDR3 spans 18 amino acids. Unmatched junction bases numbered 15, after V lost 5 bases and J lost 7 bases. In nucleotides, the CDR3 is TGTGCCAGCAGTACTGAGGGACAGGGGGCGCGGGTGGACCAGCCCCAGCATTTT. This translates into CASSTEGQGARVDQPQHF. Based on the CDR3 plus reference TRBV2 and TRBJ1-5, the full variable domain is EPEVTQTPSHQVTQMGQEVILRCVPISNHLYFYWYRQILGQKVEFLVSFYNNEISEKSEIFDDQFSVERPDGSNFTLKIRSTKLEDSAMYFCASSTEGQGARVDQPQHFGDGTRLSIL.

The chain has TRBV9 and TRBJ1-5; the D is unclear. In germline, CDR1 is SGDLS, CDR2 YYNGEE. V was cut by 0 bases and J by 3 bases, with 10 bases left in between. There are 15 residues in the CDR3. CDR3 nucleotide sequence: TGTGCCAGCAGCGTAGGGAAGGGAGACAATCAGCCCCAGCATTTT. This gives the protein CASSVGKGDNQPQHF.

This chain connects TRBV3-1 (or the pseudogene TRBV3-2) to TRBJ2-7; TRBD2 is a possible D gene (5 bases). Looked up from germline, CDR1 is LGHDT and CDR2 is YNNKEL (reference sequence). V was pared by 1 base and J by 1 base, with 11 bases between. The CDR3 extends over 15 amino acids. The DNA of the CDR3 is TGTGCCAGCAGCCAAGGCCTAGCAACATCCTACGAGCAGTACTTC. Its translation: CASSQGLATSYEQYF.

The rearrangement uses TRBV15 and TRBJ2-7, with D unclear. The length of the CDR3 is 12 residues. V was clipped by 0 bases and J by 4 bases, with 4 bases between them. CDR1 is LNHNV and CDR2 is YYDKDF in the germline V gene (reference sequence). The CDR3 nucleotides are TGTGCCACCAGCAGAGAGAGGTACGAGCAGTACTTC. Translated, it gives CATSRERYEQYF.

The genes are TRBV30 and TRBJ1-1; D call uncertain. Germline assignment: CDR1 GTSNPN and CDR2 SVGIG (reference sequence). With 0 bases removed from V and 1 base from J, the gap between germline ends came to 6 bases. CDR3 length: 13 residues. In DNA, the CDR3 is TGTGCCTGGAGTGTAATGGGGAACACTGAAGCTTTCTTT. As protein: CAWSVMGNTEAFF.

The chain uses TRBV24-1 and TRBJ2-1, with a tentative D call TRBD1 (6 bases). Trimming shortened V by 7 bases and J by 8 bases, and 20 bases separated the two germline ends. The CDR3 totals 15 residues. Germline V lookup: CDR1 KGHDR, CDR2 SFDVKD. The CDR3 DNA is TGTGCCACCAGGACCGGGATCCCAAAGGGGGATGAGCAGTTCTTC. Protein: CATRTGIPKGDEQFF.

CDR3 DNA: TGTGCCAGCAGCTTAGAGGCAGGGAGGGAACAGCCCCAGCATTTT. Protein: CASSLEAGREQPQHF. J is TRBJ1-5 and V is TRBV11-2; weak D call: TRBD1 (5 bases). In germline, CDR1 is SGHAT, CDR2 FQNNGV. V lost 0 bases, J lost 7 bases, and 13 bases lay in between. This CDR3 spans 15 amino acids.

This chain uses TRBV12-3 or TRBV12-4 with TRBJ1-2; 8 nucleotides line up with TRBD1. V trimming: 8 bases; J trimming: 6 bases; junction bases outside the gene matches: 2. The CDR3 loop spans 11 amino acids. The CDR3 DNA reads TGTGCCAGCGGACAGGGCAATGGCTACACCTTC. Translating it yields CASGQGNGYTF.

The chain employs TRBV19 and TRBJ2-1; 8 bases line up with TRBD1. This CDR3 region has 15 residues. Germline lookup yields CDR1 LNHDA and CDR2 SQIVND (reference sequence). The trim removed 3 bases at V and 3 bases at J, leaving 4 bases unmatched. In DNA, the CDR3 is TGTGCCAGTAGTATCGGGACAGGACTCTACAATGAGCAGTTCTTC. Residues: CASSIGTGLYNEQFF.

This chain uses TRBV27 with TRBJ2-3; 12 positions agree with TRBD2. Germline CDR1 reads MNHEY; CDR2 reads SMNVEV (reference sequence). The CDR3 runs to 14 residues. Trimming removed 5 bases from V and 5 bases from J; junction bases left unmatched: 2. The CDR3: CASSLAGGQDTQYF. In DNA, the CDR3 is TGTGCCAGCAGTCTAGCGGGGGGGCAAGATACGCAGTATTTT.

This chain connects TRBV28 to TRBJ1-2, with 8 bases identical to TRBD1. V lost 7 bases and J lost 4; bases outside the gene matches: 8. Germline V gene lookup returns CDR1 MDHEN and CDR2 SYDVKM. The CDR3 extends over 14 amino acids. The CDR3 DNA follows: TGTGCCAGCACTCCGGGGGGGACAGGCTATGGCTACACCTTC. It translates to CASTPGGTGYGYTF.